This TCR beta chain was identified during a study of blood T cells in healthy people across ages. This clonotype showed up many times. The second PCR ran 7 to 11 cycles with a sample-barcoded 5' primer and J-beta primers. TCRdb ran MiXCR on the 5' RACE reads and lists one entry per CDR3 protein. The sample carries fewer than 1,000,000 distinct CDR3 sequences, around 42% recorded once. Material: blood. The source of this sequence is a man between 60 and 70 years old in good health.

The DNA of the CDR3 is TGTGCCAGCAGTCCCCTTGGGGGTTCCTACGAGCAGTACTTC. Amino acids: CASSPLGGSYEQYF. The chain uses TRBV7-9 and TRBJ2-7; D may correspond to TRBD1 or TRBD2 (5 bases each). This CDR3 has 14 residues. Germline CDR1 reads SEHNR; CDR2 reads FQNEAQ (reference sequence). V shed 6 bases and J shed 1 base, with 13 bases lying between them.